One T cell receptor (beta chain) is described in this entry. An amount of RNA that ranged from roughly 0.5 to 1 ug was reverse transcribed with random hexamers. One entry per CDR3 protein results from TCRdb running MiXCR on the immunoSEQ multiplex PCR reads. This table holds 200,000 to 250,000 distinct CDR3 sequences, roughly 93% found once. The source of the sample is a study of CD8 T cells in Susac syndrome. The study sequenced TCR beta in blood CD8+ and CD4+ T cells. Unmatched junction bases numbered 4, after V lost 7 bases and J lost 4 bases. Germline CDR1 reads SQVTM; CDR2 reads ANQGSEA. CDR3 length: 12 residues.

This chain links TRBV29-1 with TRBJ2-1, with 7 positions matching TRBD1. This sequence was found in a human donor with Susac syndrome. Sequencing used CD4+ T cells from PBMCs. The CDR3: CSGRTGYNEQFF. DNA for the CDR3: TGCAGCGGAAGGACAGGATACAATGAGCAGTTCTTC.